These T cell receptor beta chains were read from a single sample in a study of regulatory T cells in long-lasting Graves disease. MiXCR was run by TCRdb on the multiplex PCR reads, yielding one entry per CDR3 protein. This table holds about 450,000 distinct CDR3 sequences, around 24% found once. The sample here was peripheral blood mononuclear cells (PBMCs), taken when the disease was refractory, from a patient treated with antithyroid drugs. These TCRs come from a female donor with Graves disease. The CDR3 runs from the conserved cysteine through the conserved F or W. The order of the fields is CDR3 length, clone size, V gene, J gene, D gene, CDR3 DNA, CDR3 protein. D genes are given only for firm matches. Where a row states a size, it is once, few, many or the class of an expanded clone; other rows omit it.

13	many	TRBV2	TRBJ2-5	.	TGTGCCGGAGAACAGGGTTACCAAGAGACCCAGTACTTC	CAGEQGYQETQYF
12	.	TRBV5-1	TRBJ2-5	.	TGCGCCAGCAGAATTGTTGGGGAGACCCAGTACTTC	CASRIVGETQYF
15	many	TRBV24-1	TRBJ2-5	.	TGTGCCACCAGTGATCGTGGACAGATTAAAGAGACCCAGTACTTC	CATSDRGQIKETQYF
19	.	TRBV7-2	TRBJ2-3	.	TGTGCCAGCAGCCAGACCGTTACACAGATACCTACAGGCGCAGATACGCAGTATTTT	CASSQTVTQIPTGADTQYF
13	few	TRBV11-1	TRBJ1-2	TRBD1	TGTGCCAGCAGCTTACGGGGGACAGGGGGCTACACCTTC	CASSLRGTGGYTF
15	.	TRBV29-1	TRBJ2-5	TRBD1	TGCAGCGTTGAAGATCAGGACAGGGGTAGGAAGACCCAGTACTTC	CSVEDQDRGRKTQYF
16	many	TRBV28	TRBJ1-1	TRBD1	TGTGCCAGCAGTTTATCCCGATGGGACAGGAACACTGAAGCTTTCTTT	CASSLSRWDRNTEAFF
15	few	TRBV6-6	TRBJ1-5	.	TGTGCCAGCAGTTACTCGAGTCATAGCAATCAGCCCCAGCATTTT	CASSYSSHSNQPQHF
13	.	TRBV19	TRBJ2-7	.	TGTGCCAGTGCTTCGGGACGGGCCTACGAGCAGTACTTC	CASASGRAYEQYF
15	many	TRBV11-2	TRBJ2-7	TRBD2	TGTGCCAGCAGCTTTACTAGCGGGAGTATGTACGAGCAGTACTTC	CASSFTSGSMYEQYF
15	.	TRBV29-1	TRBJ2-2	.	TGCAGCGTTGGAGGTGAAGGGCCCGACACCGGGGAGCTGTTTTTT	CSVGGEGPDTGELFF
14	many	TRBV28	TRBJ1-1	.	TGTGCCAGCAGAACCACCGGCCAGAACACTGAAGCTTTCTTT	CASRTTGQNTEAFF
14	.	TRBV7-6	TRBJ2-7	.	TGTGCCAGCAGCTTAAATACGTGGGATGGCGAGCAGTACTTC	CASSLNTWDGEQYF
14	many	TRBV10-3	TRBJ1-5	TRBD1	TGTGCCATCAAGGGGGACAGGGACGTACAGCCCCAGCATTTT	CAIKGDRDVQPQHF
14	once	TRBV2	TRBJ2-1	TRBD1	TGTGCCAGTAACGAGGACAGGGTTGGCAATGAGCAGTTCTTC	CASNEDRVGNEQFF
15	many	TRBV20-1	TRBJ2-7	.	TGCAGTGCCTCTTCTGGTCTAGGACTCACCTACGAGCAGTACTTC	CSASSGLGLTYEQYF
14	many	TRBV15	TRBJ2-7	TRBD2	TGTGCCACCAGCAGAGATGGGGGGGCCTACGAGCAGTACTTC	CATSRDGGAYEQYF
11	many	TRBV20-1	TRBJ2-5	.	TGCAGTGTAGCGGCTGGGGAGACCCAGTACTTC	CSVAAGETQYF
18	many	TRBV20-1	TRBJ2-2	.	TGCAGTGCTTACGCGATCGGTGGGAGCCGACCGAACACCGGGGAGCTGTTTTTT	CSAYAIGGSRPNTGELFF
16	few	TRBV18	TRBJ2-3	.	TGTGCCAGCTCACCACCCAAGGGGTCTTCAAGAGATACGCAGTATTTT	CASSPPKGSSRDTQYF
14	.	TRBV24-1	TRBJ2-5	.	TGTACCACCAGTTCGGCAGTGGCCCGAGAGACCCAGTACTTC	CTTSSAVARETQYF
16	.	TRBV6-1	TRBJ2-7	TRBD1	TGTGCCAGCAGTCGACGGGACAGGGGGAACTCCTACGAGCAGTACTTC	CASSRRDRGNSYEQYF
15	few	TRBV20-1	TRBJ2-4	TRBD2	TGCAGTGCTAGACCGACTAGCGAGCCCAAAAACATTCAGTACTTC	CSARPTSEPKNIQYF
16	.	TRBV28	TRBJ2-1	TRBD1	TGTGCCAGCAGTTTTCCCAGGACAGGGTGGATCAATGAGCAGTTCTTC	CASSFPRTGWINEQFF
13	.	TRBV7-9	TRBJ1-2	.	TGTGCCAGCAGCTTAGCGGGGGGCGGCGGCTACACCTTC	CASSLAGGGGYTF
15	few	TRBV7-2	TRBJ2-2	.	TGTGCCAGCAGCTCCCAGGGAGTCAACACCGGGGAGCTGTTTTTT	CASSSQGVNTGELFF
12	few	TRBV19	TRBJ2-4	TRBD1	TGTGCCAGTAGCCAGGGGGCGACCATTCAGTACTTC	CASSQGATIQYF
19	.	TRBV7-2	TRBJ2-1	.	TGTGCCAGCAGCCCCCGTGACCCAGGGTGGGGAGGAGTACACAATGAGCAGTTCTTC	CASSPRDPGWGGVHNEQFF
15	.	TRBV19	TRBJ1-5	TRBD1	TGTGCCAGTAGTATAACAGGGGCAGGCAATCAGCCCCAGCATTTT	CASSITGAGNQPQHF